These T cell receptor beta chains were read from a single sample in a study of shared clonotypes between healthy human individuals. Profiling relied on immunoSEQ multiplex PCR, and the TCRdb table lists in-frame clones only, not all of them. The sample has roughly 1 million clones, about 75% seen once. The sequencing sample was made of memory CD4+ T cells sorted from blood. Receptors originate from a man between 18 and 29 years old in good health. The conserved cysteine and the conserved F or W are not part of the CDR3 here.

j_gene	v_gene	CDR3aa
TRBJ1-4	TRBV10-2	ASSEGEKLF
TRBJ1-2	TRBV6-1	ASSVQTALDGYT
TRBJ1-3	TRBV15	ATSSRSLSGNTIY
TRBJ2-3	TRBV19	ASSIVGSGGTDTQY
TRBJ1-4	TRBV5-6	ASSLQGSVEKLF
TRBJ2-7	TRBV11-2	ASSPREAGEQY
TRBJ1-1	TRBV27	ASRAGGMNTEAF
TRBJ1-2	TRBV6-5	ASSYSTGGGIYGYT
TRBJ1-5	TRBV5-1	ASSPGGSSNQPQH
TRBJ1-2	TRBV6-1	ASSIEEGGITRRT
TRBJ1-1	TRBV5-1	ASSLAYRGRQNTEAF
TRBJ1-1	TRBV30	AWSGVGHMNTEAF
TRBJ2-3	TRBV5-1	ASSLWGPQTDTQY
TRBJ1-2	TRBV27	ASSLPGRGFHNYGYT
TRBJ2-1	TRBV7-9	ASSLGQDQF
TRBJ2-7	TRBV10-1	ASSERGTSYEQY
TRBJ1-1	TRBV25-1	ASRGPGTQAF
TRBJ2-2	TRBV10-3	AITPSGRANTGELF
TRBJ2-4	TRBV7-2	ASSLATGSNIQY
TRBJ2-7	TRBV21-1	ASSKVGGSPYEQY
TRBJ2-5	TRBV7-9	ASSLGAGGPETQY
TRBJ2-2	TRBV19	ASSKFPNTGELF
TRBJ2-7	TRBV18	ASSPGVSDYEQY
TRBJ2-3	TRBV7-2	ASRNPRGTGYGGGTQY
TRBJ2-7	TRBV5-1	ASSLSGGVYEQY